What follows are 24 T cell receptor beta chains derived from one specimen sequenced in a study of T cell responses to AZD1222 COVID-19 vaccine. The repertoire was sequenced with immunoSEQ multiplex PCR; TCRdb's copy has only in-frame clones and lacks some. The sample has fewer than 120,000 clones; roughly nine tenths are singletons. The material was peripheral blood, obtained on day 0 of AZD1222 vaccination. Every receptor here comes from an adult in good health.

This clone was picked up one time. The chain employs TRBV23-1 and TRBJ1-5; TRBD1 is a possible D gene (5 bases). TRBV23-1 has ORF status, its function being uncertain. This CDR3 has 14 residues. The V end lost 2 bases, the J end lost 4 bases, and 9 bases lay between the germline ends. CDR3 sequence reads: CASSQTGPNQPQHF. CDR3 nucleotide sequence: TGCGCCAGCAGTCAAACGGGGCCTAATCAGCCCCAGCATTTT.

The V and J genes are TRBV19 and TRBJ1-1; the match to TRBD1 covers 7 bases. The V and J ends lost 5 bases and 5 bases, in that order; junction bases with no gene match: 11. Germline V gene sequence: CDR1 LNHDA, CDR2 SQIVND (reference sequence). This CDR3 comprises 15 residues. The CDR3 coding sequence is TGTGCCAGTAGTCGACGTGACAGGGTTGAAACTGAAGCTTTCTTT. Translated, it gives CASSRRDRVETEAFF.

The chain employs TRBV5-1 and TRBJ1-1; D gene unclear. Trimming removed 1 base at V and 6 bases at J, with 10 bases between. The CDR3 is made up of 13 amino acids. Germline V lookup: CDR1 SGHRS, CDR2 YFSETQ. CDR3 residues: CASSLKGVPEAFF. CDR3 nucleotides: TGCGCCAGCAGCTTGAAGGGTGTTCCTGAAGCTTTCTTT.

The chain links TRBV19 to TRBJ2-1; TRBD1 agrees at 9 bases. This CDR3 has 15 residues. The V gene's germline CDR1 is LNHDA and CDR2 SQIVND (reference sequence). Trimming took 6 bases from V and 10 from J; bases not matched to a gene: 13. The DNA for the CDR3 is TGTGCCAGTAGCCTAATGGGGACAGGGTCGGAAGAGCAGTTCTTC. It yields the protein CASSLMGTGSEEQFF.

The CDR3 region is CASSLTKDYEQYF. In nucleotides, the CDR3 is TGTGCCAGCAGCTTGACGAAAGACTACGAGCAGTACTTC. The gene calls are TRBV11-3 and TRBJ2-7, with no clear D. With 3 bases removed from V and 3 bases from J, the gap between germline ends came to 9 bases. The CDR3 totals 13 residues. Germline V gives CDR1 SGHNT, CDR2 YENEEA. The full variable domain, rest sourced from reference TRBV11-3 and TRBJ2-7, is EAGVVQSPRYKIIEKKQPVAFWCNPISGHNTLYWYLQNLGQGPELLIRYENEEAVDDSQLPKDRFSAERLKGVDSTLKIQPAELGDSAVYLCASSLTKDYEQYFGPGTRLTVT.

The rearrangement uses TRBV14 and TRBJ2-5; D is possibly TRBD1 (5 bases). Trimming cost V 0 bases and J 7 bases, with 9 bases left between them. Per the germline V gene, CDR1 is SGHDN and CDR2 is FVKESK. The CDR3 spans 13 residues. CDR3: CASSQDRQGTQYF. The CDR3 DNA reads TGTGCCAGCAGCCAAGATCGCCAGGGGACCCAGTACTTC.

J is TRBJ2-7 and V is TRBV19; the D call may be TRBD1 or TRBD2 (6 bases each). This CDR3 comprises 16 residues. Germline CDR1 and CDR2: LNHDA and SQIVND (reference sequence). Deletions cut 3 bases from V and 6 bases from J, with 21 bases between. The CDR3 DNA reads TGTGCCAGTAGTATTTACATTGGTGGGGGGCCCGGCGAGCAGTACTTC. The encoded protein is CASSIYIGGGPGEQYF.

J is TRBJ1-2 and V is TRBV9; tentatively, D is TRBD1 (5 bases). The CDR3 consists of 14 residues. The V and J ends lost 0 bases and 4 bases respectively, with 10 bases between them. The V gene's germline CDR1 is SGDLS and CDR2 YYNGEE. CDR3 coding DNA: TGTGCCAGCAGCGTAGCCGCTGGGGGCTATGGCTACACCTTC. It specifies CASSVAAGGYGYTF.

V and J are TRBV7-9 and TRBJ2-2; 7 nucleotides agree with TRBD2. This CDR3 has 16 residues. V lost 5 bases to trimming and J lost 3 bases; unmatched junction nucleotides: 9. Germline V gene lookup returns CDR1 SEHNR and CDR2 FQNEAQ (reference sequence). This CDR3 reads CASSPQLAGHTGELFF. The CDR3 DNA sequence: TGTGCCAGCAGCCCCCAGTTAGCGGGTCACACCGGGGAGCTGTTTTTT.

The rearrangement joins TRBV4-1 to TRBJ2-7; D remains unclear. Trimming cost V 1 base and J 3 bases, with 10 bases left between them. Germline-derived CDR1 and CDR2 are MGHRA and YSYEKL. The CDR3 loop spans 14 amino acids. The CDR3 nucleotides are TGCGCCAGCAGCCAAGGTTCGCGAGGCTACGAGCAGTACTTC. Protein sequence: CASSQGSRGYEQYF.

The chain carries TRBV5-6 and TRBJ1-5, with no clear D. From germline, CDR1 is SGHDT and CDR2 YYEEEE. The CDR3 consists of 14 residues. The V and J ends lost 7 bases and 6 bases respectively, with 17 bases between them. As DNA, the CDR3 is TGTGCCAGCTCATTTGGGAGCGGCAGTCAGCCCCAGCATTTT. Translating gives CASSFGSGSQPQHF.

The V and J genes are TRBV19 and TRBJ1-1; TRBD1 might be the D (6 bases). Trimming removed 4 bases from V and 1 base from J, with 13 bases in between. The CDR3 sequence is 15 residues long. Germline V gene data show CDR1 as LNHDA and CDR2 as SQIVND (reference sequence). The CDR3 coding sequence is TGTGCCAGTAGTAAGGCCGCCAGGGGGAACACTGAAGCTTTCTTT. Its translation: CASSKAARGNTEAFF.

The chain links TRBV7-9 to TRBJ2-3; D ambiguous. Germline CDR1 and CDR2: SEHNR and FQNEAQ (reference sequence). CDR3 length equals 12 residues. V was trimmed by 3 bases and J by 1 base, leaving 2 bases between them. CDR3 protein: CASSFGTDTQYF. In DNA, the CDR3 is TGTGCCAGCAGCTTCGGCACAGATACGCAGTATTTT.

The rearrangement uses TRBV7-9 and TRBJ2-5, with 8 bases identical to TRBD2. The junction had 8 bases not matched to a gene; V was cut back by 4 bases and J by 4 bases. The V gene's germline CDR1 is SEHNR and CDR2 FQNEAQ (reference sequence). The CDR3 covers 15 residues. CDR3 sequence reads: CASSSQRERAETQYF. As DNA, the CDR3 is TGTGCCAGCAGCTCACAGCGGGAGCGGGCAGAGACCCAGTACTTC.

The gene calls are TRBV29-1 and TRBJ1-1, with 7 bases aligning to TRBD1. The CDR3 is 12 amino acids. The V and J ends lost 7 bases and 2 bases, in that order; junction bases with no gene match: 4. Germline CDR1 reads SQVTM; CDR2 reads ANQGSEA. CDR3 sequence reads: CSAGTENTEAFF. In nucleotides, the CDR3 is TGCAGCGCTGGGACAGAAAACACTGAAGCTTTCTTT.

This clone was counted once. The chain links TRBV6-5 to TRBJ1-6; D not resolved. CDR1 and CDR2 from the germline V gene are MNHEY and SVGAGI. The CDR3 consists of 15 residues. The germline V and J ends were trimmed by 6 bases and 6 bases, with 15 bases remaining between them. The CDR3 here is CASRRRPMGNSPLHF. As DNA, the CDR3 is TGTGCCAGCAGGAGGAGGCCTATGGGTAATTCACCCCTCCACTTT.

The J gene is TRBJ2-1, the V gene TRBV19; 10 bases fit TRBD2. The junction had 13 bases not matched to a gene; V was cut back by 9 bases and J by 5 bases. Germline-derived CDR1 and CDR2 are LNHDA and SQIVND (reference sequence). This CDR3 is built from 16 residues. CDR3 residues: CASGTGLAGVDNEQFF. The CDR3 DNA follows: TGTGCCAGCGGTACGGGTCTAGCGGGAGTAGACAATGAGCAGTTCTTC.

As regards this clone: The same CDR3 arises from other DNA sequences in this sample as well. J is TRBJ1-2 and V is TRBV2, with unresolved D. Trimming shortened V by 4 bases and J by 2 bases, and 8 bases separated the two germline ends. The CDR3 contains 13 residues. Germline CDR1 SNHLY, CDR2 FYNNEI. CDR3 sequence (DNA): TGTGCCAGCAGTGTAGGGCAGAACTATGGCTACACCTTC. Translating it yields CASSVGQNYGYTF.

This chain joins TRBV5-1 and TRBJ1-1; D gene unclear. The CDR3 runs 14 residues. With 1 base removed from V and 3 bases from J, the gap between germline ends came to 10 bases. The germline CDR1 and CDR2 sequences are SGHRS and YFSETQ. The CDR3 sequence is CASSLWGGDTEAFF. The CDR3 nucleotides read TGCGCCAGCAGCTTGTGGGGTGGGGACACTGAAGCTTTCTTT. Using reference TRBV5-1 and TRBJ1-1 for the parts outside the CDR3, the full variable domain is KAGVTQTPRYLIKTRGQQVTLSCSPISGHRSVSWYQQTPGQGLQFLFEYFSETQRNKGNFPGRFSGRQFSNSRSEMNVSTLELGDSALYLCASSLWGGDTEAFFGQGTRLTVV.

This chain connects TRBV18 to TRBJ1-2; no definite D call. Per the germline V gene, CDR1 is KGHSH and CDR2 is LQKENI. This CDR3 has 13 residues. The germline V and J ends were trimmed by 0 bases and 4 bases, with 6 bases remaining between them. The CDR3 here is CASSPPGFYGYTF. CDR3 coding DNA: TGTGCCAGCTCACCACCAGGGTTCTATGGCTACACCTTC.

This chain joins TRBV5-1 and TRBJ1-2; 8 bases align to TRBD1. This CDR3 is 14 amino acids long. V shed 3 bases and J 6 bases; nucleotides not matched to a gene: 7. CDR1 and CDR2 (germline): SGHRS, YFSETQ. CDR3 protein: CASSSTRGRDGYTF. CDR3 coding DNA: TGCGCCAGCAGCTCTACCAGGGGGCGGGATGGCTACACCTTC.

This chain links TRBV28 with TRBJ1-5; D not resolved. V was cut by 6 bases and J by 4 bases, with 7 bases left in between. The CDR3 loop spans 12 amino acids. Germline CDR1 reads MDHEN; CDR2 reads SYDVKM. The CDR3 reads CASRRLNQPQHF. Here the CDR3 DNA reads TGTGCCAGCAGACGTCTTAATCAGCCCCAGCATTTT.

CDR3 amino acids: CASSVRDFTNTGELFF. CDR3 DNA: TGTGCCAGCAGCGTCCGGGACTTCACGAACACCGGGGAGCTGTTTTTT. The chain carries TRBV5-8 and TRBJ2-2; TRBD2 might be the D (6 bases). The CDR3 extends over 16 amino acids. In germline, CDR1 is SGHTS, CDR2 YDEGEE. V lost 4 bases to trimming and J lost 0 bases, with 13 bases between them.

This chain uses TRBV5-6 with TRBJ1-3, with D tentatively TRBD1 (5 bases). This CDR3 has 13 residues. Germline V gene lookup returns CDR1 SGHDT and CDR2 YYEEEE. V dropped 7 bases and J dropped 1 base, with 9 bases sitting between them. The CDR3 DNA reads as TGTGCCAGCGGGCGGGGGTCTGGAAACACCATATATTTT. It yields the protein CASGRGSGNTIYF.